Here is one TCR beta chain with its context. This clonotype was recorded a few times. The antigen this receptor binds is unknown. The CDR3 carries no conserved terminal phenylalanine or tryptophan, so it likely arises from a read error. No DNA is shown, since the ends of the CDR3 on it are uncertain; the CDR3 is the one TCRdb lists. The CDR3 numbers 8 amino acids, ends counted. Via the germline V gene (reference sequence), CDR1 is WNHNN and CDR2 SYGVQD. Only healthy Caucasian donors were included. Three unrelated non-twin adults were additionally sequenced: a male aged 18 to 29, a male aged 50 to 59 and a female aged 50 to 59. Miltenyi CD45RO+ enrichment and human naive T-cell isolation kits were used to isolate memory (CD45RO+) and naive T cells from PBMC. This sample was taken from a study of identical twins (dated by TCRdb to the mid-2010s). Regarding the study in general: TCR alpha and beta repertoires from monozygotic twins, unrelated adults of various ages and cord blood were deep-sequenced to test whether fetal clonotypes persist. Replicate twin experiments were performed at different times using different library preparation protocols to rule out contamination. Summary of the overall study and its limitations: A weaker excess of twin sharing was found in beta out-of-frame sequences because the signal-to-noise ratio was lowered by fewer shared sequences. Invariant T cells such as MAIT and iNKT could partly confound zero-insertion analyses, although diverse VJ usage argued against such confounding for most clonotypes. Compared with coincidental sharing between unrelated individuals, an excess of low generation-probability sequences was observed among out-of-frame TCR alpha sequences shared between twins. Abundant cord blood beta clonotypes had fewer insertions, young adult naive repertoires showed a similar but weaker trend, and memory repertoires showed no such trend. In monozygotic twins, recombination models systematically underestimated out-of-frame TCR alpha sharing, but the models matched the sharing seen between unrelated individuals. Conclusions relied on cross-sectional statistical analysis, since the same donors could not be followed over many years.

The library came from 5' RACE. TCRdb records Illumina HiSeq 2000 as the sequencer. Template switching introduced a universal primer binding site; the final cDNA contained a unique molecular identifier, enabling accurate counting of TCR cDNA molecules. First-strand cDNA for TCR alpha and beta chains was synthesized from specific primers in the conserved constant-segment region. Each cDNA library was double barcoded, with a SMART-Mk sample barcode plus Illumina barcodes, to control for contamination. TruSeq adapter sequences along with Illumina sample barcodes were introduced in two successive PCR steps. Sequencing of the TCR alpha and beta cDNA libraries was done on the Illumina HiSeq platform using custom primers. The paper's data handling went like this. MiGEC processed the raw reads to extract unique molecular identifiers, while MiXCR was used to determine the CDR3 positions. Recombination models were inferred per individual with the repgenHMM and IGoR tools using an EM algorithm. Shared clonotypes were analyzed with the tcR package in R, and sharing was normalized by the product of cloneset sizes. To study raw recombination without the effects of thymic and clonal selection, out-of-frame nonproductive sequences were analyzed. TCRdb applied fastp at Q25 and MiXCR to the public reads, then kept only in-frame beta chains. Each CDR3 protein gets just one entry, which takes the most common genes and DNA from the rows behind it. The authors' filters were not applied to this entry. For this sample there are hundreds of thousands of distinct CDR3 sequences; 6% to 6.5% appear just once. The ten largest clones take up about 1.8% of the sample.

The rearranged chain carries TRBV10-1 and TRBJ2-3; TRBD2 is the table's D call, not checked against the DNA. The TCR was taken from a young man in good health. Sequencing was done on a sample of naive T cells sorted from blood. The meaning of the sample's cell subset or site label: cells isolated with a human naive T-cell isolation kit. CDR3 sequence: CASRGTSL.